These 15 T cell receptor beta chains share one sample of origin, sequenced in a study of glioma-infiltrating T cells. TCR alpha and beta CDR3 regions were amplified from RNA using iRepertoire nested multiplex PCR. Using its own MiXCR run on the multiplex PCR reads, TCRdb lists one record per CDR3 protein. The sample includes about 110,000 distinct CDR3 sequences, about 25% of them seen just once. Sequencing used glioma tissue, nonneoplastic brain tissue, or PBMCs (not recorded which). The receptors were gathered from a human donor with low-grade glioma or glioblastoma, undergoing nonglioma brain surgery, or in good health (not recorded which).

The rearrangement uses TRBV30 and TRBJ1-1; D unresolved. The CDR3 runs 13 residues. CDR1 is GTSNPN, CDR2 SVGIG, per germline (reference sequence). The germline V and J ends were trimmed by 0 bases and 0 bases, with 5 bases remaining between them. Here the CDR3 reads CAWSVSLNTEAFF. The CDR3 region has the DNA TGTGCCTGGAGTGTAAGCTTGAACACTGAAGCTTTCTTT.

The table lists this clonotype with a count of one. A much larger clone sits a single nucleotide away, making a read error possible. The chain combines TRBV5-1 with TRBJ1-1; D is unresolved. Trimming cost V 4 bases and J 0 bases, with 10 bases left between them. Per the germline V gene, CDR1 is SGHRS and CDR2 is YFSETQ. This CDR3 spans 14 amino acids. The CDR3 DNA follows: TGCGCCAGCAGCCTAAGGGCGGTGAACACTGAAGCTTTCTTT. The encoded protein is CASSLRAVNTEAFF.

For the CDR3, the DNA is TGTGCCAGCACTGGGATGCTAGCGGGAGGGCCATACGAGCAGTACTTC. It translates to CASTGMLAGGPYEQYF. The chain employs TRBV7-2 and TRBJ2-7; 12 bases are shared with TRBD2. The length of the CDR3 is 16 residues. Germline-derived CDR1 and CDR2 are SGHTA and FQGNSA. The junction had 11 bases not matched to a gene; V was cut back by 7 bases and J by 4 bases.

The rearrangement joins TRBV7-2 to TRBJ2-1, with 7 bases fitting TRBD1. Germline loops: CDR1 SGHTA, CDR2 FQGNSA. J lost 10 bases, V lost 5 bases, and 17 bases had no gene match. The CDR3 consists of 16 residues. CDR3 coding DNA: TGTGCCAGCAGCCCAGGTCTTTACAGGGGACGGTACGAGCAGTTCTTC. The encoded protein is CASSPGLYRGRYEQFF.

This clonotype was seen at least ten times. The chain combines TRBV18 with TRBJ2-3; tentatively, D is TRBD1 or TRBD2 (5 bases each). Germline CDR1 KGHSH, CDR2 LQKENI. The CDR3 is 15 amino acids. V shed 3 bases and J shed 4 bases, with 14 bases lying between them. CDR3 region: CASSPPAGGADTQYF. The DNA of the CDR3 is TGTGCCAGCTCACCGCCTGCTGGGGGAGCAGATACGCAGTATTTT.

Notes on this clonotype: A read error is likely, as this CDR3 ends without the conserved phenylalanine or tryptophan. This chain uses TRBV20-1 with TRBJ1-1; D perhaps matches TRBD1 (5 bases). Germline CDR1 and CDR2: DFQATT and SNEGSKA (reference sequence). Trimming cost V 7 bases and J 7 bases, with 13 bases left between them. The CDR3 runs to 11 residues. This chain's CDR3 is CSGRDRGEAFY. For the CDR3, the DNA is TGCAGTGGTAGGGACCGCGGTGAAGCTTTCTAT.

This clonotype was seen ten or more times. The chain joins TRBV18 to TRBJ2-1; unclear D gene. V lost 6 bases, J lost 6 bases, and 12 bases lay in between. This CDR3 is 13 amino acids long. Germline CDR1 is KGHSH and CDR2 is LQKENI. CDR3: CASSPRGFNEQFF. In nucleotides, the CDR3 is TGTGCCAGCTCCCCCCGAGGTTTCAATGAGCAGTTCTTC.

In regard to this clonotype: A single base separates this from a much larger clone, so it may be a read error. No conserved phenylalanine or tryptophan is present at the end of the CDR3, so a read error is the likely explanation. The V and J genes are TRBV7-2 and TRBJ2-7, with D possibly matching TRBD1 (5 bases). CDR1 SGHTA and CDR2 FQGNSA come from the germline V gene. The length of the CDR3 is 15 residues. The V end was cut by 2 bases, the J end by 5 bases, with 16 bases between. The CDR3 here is CASSLSGAVSHEQYS. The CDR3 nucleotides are TGTGCCAGCAGCTTAAGTGGGGCCGTGTCCCACGAGCAGTACTCC.

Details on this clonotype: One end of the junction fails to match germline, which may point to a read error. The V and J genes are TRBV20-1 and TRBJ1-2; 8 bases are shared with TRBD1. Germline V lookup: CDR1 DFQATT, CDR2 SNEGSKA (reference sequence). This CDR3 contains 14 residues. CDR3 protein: CSSRDRTTRYDYTF. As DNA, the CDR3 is TGCAGTTCTAGGGACAGGACGACCCGTTATGACTACACCTTC.

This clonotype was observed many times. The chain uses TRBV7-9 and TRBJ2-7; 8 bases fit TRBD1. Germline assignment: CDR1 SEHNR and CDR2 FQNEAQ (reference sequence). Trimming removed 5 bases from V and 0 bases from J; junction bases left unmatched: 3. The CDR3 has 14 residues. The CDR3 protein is CASSRQGNSYEQYF. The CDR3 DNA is TGTGCCAGCAGCCGACAGGGGAACTCCTACGAGCAGTACTTC. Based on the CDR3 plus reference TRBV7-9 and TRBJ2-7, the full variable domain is DTGVSQNPRHKITKRGQNVTFRCDPISEHNRLYWYRQTLGQGPEFLTYFQNEAQLEKSRLLSDRFSAERPKGSFSTLEIQRTEQGDSAMYLCASSRQGNSYEQYFGPGTRLTVT.

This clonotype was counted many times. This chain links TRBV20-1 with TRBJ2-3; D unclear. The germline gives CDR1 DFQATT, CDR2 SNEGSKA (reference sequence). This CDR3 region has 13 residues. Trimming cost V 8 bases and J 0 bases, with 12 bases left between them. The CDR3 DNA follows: TGCAGTCTCGCGGATTCTAGCACAGATACGCAGTATTTT. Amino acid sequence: CSLADSSTDTQYF.

CDR3 in DNA: TGTGCCAGCAGTTACCAAGGCTCGGCCGCCGATGAAGGTCAAGTAGGAAACACCATATATTTT. Residues: CASSYQGSAADEGQVGNTIYF. The V and J genes are TRBV6-2 or TRBV6-3 and TRBJ1-3; no firm D call. Germline V CDR1 and CDR2: MNHEY, SVGEGT. V was shortened by 2 bases and J by 4 bases, with 30 bases between the two germline ends. This CDR3 comprises 21 residues.

The CDR3 sequence is CSVEVRYSYEQYF. The CDR3 bases are TGCAGCGTTGAAGTCCGGTACTCCTACGAGCAGTACTTC. This chain uses TRBV29-1 with TRBJ2-7; D remains unclear. The germline CDR1 and CDR2 sequences are SQVTM and ANQGSEA. CDR3 length: 13 residues. The V end lost 1 base, the J end lost 0 bases, and 7 bases lay between the germline ends.

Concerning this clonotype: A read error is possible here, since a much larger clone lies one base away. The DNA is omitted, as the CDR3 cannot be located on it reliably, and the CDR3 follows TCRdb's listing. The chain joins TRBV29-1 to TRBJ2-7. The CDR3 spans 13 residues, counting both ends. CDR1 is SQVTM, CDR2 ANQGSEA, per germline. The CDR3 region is CSVGQGSAYEQSF.

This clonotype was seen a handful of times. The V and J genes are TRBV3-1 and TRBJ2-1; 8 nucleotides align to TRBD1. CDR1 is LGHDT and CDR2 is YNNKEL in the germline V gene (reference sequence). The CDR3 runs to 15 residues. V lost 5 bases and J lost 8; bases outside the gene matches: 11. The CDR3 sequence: CASSFRGRSGDEQFF. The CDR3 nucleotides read TGTGCCAGCAGCTTCAGGGGGCGGTCTGGCGATGAGCAGTTCTTC.